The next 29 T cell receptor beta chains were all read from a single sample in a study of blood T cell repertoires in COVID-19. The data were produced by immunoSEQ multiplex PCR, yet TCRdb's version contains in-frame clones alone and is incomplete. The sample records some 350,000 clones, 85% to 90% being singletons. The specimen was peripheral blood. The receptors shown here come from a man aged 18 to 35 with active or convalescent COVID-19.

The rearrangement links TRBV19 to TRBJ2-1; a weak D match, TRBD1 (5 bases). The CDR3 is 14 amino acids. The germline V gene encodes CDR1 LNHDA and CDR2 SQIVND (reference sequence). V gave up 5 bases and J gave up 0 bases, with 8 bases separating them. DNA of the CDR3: TGTGCCAGTAGTCAGCAGGGCTCCTACAATGAGCAGTTCTTC. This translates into CASSQQGSYNEQFF.

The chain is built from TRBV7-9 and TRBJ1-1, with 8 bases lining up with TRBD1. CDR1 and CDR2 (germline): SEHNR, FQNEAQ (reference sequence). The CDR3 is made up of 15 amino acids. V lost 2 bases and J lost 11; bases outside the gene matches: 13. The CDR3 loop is CASSLRRSGGAGAFF. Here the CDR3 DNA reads TGTGCCAGCAGCTTAAGAAGGTCAGGGGGCGCGGGGGCTTTCTTT.

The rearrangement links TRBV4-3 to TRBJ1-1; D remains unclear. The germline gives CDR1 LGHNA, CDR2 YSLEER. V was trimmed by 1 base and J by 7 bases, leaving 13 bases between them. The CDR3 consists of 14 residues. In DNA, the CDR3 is TGCGCCAGCAGCCAAGTTGGCAGGTCCCATGAAGCTTTCTTT. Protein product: CASSQVGRSHEAFF.

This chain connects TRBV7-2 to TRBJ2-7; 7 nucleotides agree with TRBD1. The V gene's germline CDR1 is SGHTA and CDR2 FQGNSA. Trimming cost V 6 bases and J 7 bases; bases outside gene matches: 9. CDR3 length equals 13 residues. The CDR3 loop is CASRLGQAREQYF. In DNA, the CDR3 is TGTGCCAGCAGGCTAGGACAGGCGAGAGAGCAGTACTTC. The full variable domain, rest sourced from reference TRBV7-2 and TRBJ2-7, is GAGVSQSPSNKVTEKGKDVELRCDPISGHTALYWYRQSLGQGLEFLIYFQGNSAPDKSGLPSDRFSAERTGGSVSTLTIQRTQQEDSAVYLCASRLGQAREQYFGPGTRLTVT.

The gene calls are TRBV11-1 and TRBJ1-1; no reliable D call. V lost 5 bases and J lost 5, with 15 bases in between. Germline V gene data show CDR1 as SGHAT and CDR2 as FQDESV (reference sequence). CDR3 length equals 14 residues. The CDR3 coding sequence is TGTGCCAGCAGCCAACCGGGAAGCGGGACTGAAGCTTTCTTT. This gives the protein CASSQPGSGTEAFF.

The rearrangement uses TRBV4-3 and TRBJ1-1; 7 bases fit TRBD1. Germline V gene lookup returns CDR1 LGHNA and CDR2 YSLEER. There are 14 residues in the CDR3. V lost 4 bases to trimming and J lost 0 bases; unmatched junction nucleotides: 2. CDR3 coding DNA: TGCGCCAGCAGCCCGGGACAGTTGAACACTGAAGCTTTCTTT. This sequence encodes CASSPGQLNTEAFF.

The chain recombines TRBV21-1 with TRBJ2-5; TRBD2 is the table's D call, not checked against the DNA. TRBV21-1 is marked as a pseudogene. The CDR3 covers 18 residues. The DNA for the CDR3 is TGTGCCAGCAGCAATCGGCCATCCAAGGGACTAGCGGGAGAGACCCAGTACTTC. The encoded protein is CASSNRPSKGLAGETQYF.

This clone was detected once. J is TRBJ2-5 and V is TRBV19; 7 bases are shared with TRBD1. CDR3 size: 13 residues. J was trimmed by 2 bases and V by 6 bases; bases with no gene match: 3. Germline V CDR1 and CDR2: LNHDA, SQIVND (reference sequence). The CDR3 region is CASSLGQQETQYF. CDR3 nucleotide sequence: TGTGCCAGTAGCCTGGGACAGCAAGAGACCCAGTACTTC.

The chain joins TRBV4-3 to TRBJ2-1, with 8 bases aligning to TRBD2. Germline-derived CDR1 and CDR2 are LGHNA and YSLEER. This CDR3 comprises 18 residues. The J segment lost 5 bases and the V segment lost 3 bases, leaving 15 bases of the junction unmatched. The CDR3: CASSQLAGGAWLDNEQFF. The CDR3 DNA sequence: TGCGCCAGCAGCCAGCTAGCGGGCGGTGCCTGGCTTGACAATGAGCAGTTCTTC.

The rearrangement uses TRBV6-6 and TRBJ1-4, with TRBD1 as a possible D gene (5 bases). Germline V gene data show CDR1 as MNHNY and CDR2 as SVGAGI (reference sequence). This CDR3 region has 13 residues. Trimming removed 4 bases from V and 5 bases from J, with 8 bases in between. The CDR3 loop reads CASSSGLNEKLFF. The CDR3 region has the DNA TGTGCCAGCAGTTCAGGGTTAAATGAAAAACTGTTTTTT.

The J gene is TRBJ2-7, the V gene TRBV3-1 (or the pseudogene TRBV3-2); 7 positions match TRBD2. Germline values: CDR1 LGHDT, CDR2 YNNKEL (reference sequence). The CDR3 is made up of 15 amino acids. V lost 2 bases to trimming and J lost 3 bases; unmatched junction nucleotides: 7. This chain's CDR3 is CASSQISGAGYEQYF. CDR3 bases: TGTGCCAGCAGCCAAATCAGCGGGGCCGGCTACGAGCAGTACTTC.

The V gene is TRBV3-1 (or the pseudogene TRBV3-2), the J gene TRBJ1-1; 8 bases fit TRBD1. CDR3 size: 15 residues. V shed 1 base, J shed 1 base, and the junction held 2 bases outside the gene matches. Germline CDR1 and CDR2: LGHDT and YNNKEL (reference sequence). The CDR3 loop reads CASSQVTGGNTEAFF. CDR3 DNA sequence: TGTGCCAGCAGCCAAGTTACAGGGGGGAACACTGAAGCTTTCTTT.

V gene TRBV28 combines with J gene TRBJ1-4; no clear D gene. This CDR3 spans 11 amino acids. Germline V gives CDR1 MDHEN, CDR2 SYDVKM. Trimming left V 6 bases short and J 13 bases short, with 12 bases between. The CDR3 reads CASSTRLGLFF. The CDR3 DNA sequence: TGTGCCAGCAGCACCCGACTCGGACTGTTTTTT.

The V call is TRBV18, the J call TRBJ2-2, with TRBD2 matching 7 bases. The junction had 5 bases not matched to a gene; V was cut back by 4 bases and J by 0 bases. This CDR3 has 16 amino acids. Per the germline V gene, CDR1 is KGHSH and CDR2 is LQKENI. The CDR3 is CASSQTGRTNTGELFF. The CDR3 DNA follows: TGTGCCAGCTCACAGACCGGGAGGACGAACACCGGGGAGCTGTTTTTT.

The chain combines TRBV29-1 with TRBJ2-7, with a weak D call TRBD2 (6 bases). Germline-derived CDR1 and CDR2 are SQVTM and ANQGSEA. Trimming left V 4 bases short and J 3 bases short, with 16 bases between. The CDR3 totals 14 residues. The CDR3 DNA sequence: TGCAGCGTTGTTATTGCCGGGGGACGCTACGAGCAGTACTTC. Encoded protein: CSVVIAGGRYEQYF.

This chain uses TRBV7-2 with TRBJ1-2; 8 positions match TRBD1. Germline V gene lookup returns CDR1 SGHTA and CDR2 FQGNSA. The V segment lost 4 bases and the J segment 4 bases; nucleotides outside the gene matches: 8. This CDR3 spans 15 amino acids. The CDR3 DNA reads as TGTGCCAGCAGCTACCCGGGGACAGGACTCTATGGCTACACCTTC. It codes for CASSYPGTGLYGYTF.

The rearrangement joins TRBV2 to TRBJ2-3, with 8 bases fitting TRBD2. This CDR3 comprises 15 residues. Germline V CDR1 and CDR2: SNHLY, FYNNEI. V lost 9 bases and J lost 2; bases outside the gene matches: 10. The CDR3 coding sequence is TGTGCCAGAACCAGCGAGCGGGGGATCACAGATACGCAGTATTTT. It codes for CARTSERGITDTQYF.

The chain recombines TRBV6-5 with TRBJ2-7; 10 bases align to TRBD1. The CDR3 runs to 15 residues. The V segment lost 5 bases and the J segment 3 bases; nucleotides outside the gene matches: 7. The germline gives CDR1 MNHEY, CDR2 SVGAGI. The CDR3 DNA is TGTGCCAGCAGTCGAACCGGGACAGGGGACTACGAGCAGTACTTC. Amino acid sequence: CASSRTGTGDYEQYF.

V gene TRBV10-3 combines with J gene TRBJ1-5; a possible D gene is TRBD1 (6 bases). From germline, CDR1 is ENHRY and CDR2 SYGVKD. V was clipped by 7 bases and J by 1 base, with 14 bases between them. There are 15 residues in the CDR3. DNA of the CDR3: TGTGCCATCAAGGAGTCGGGGGCCAGCAATCAGCCCCAGCATTTT. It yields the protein CAIKESGASNQPQHF.

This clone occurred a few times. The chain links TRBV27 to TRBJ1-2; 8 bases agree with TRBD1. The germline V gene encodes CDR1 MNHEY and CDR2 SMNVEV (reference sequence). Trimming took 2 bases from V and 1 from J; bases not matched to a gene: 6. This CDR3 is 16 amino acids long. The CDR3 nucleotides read TGTGCCAGCAGTTTAAGGACAGGGTTTGGTAACTATGGCTACACCTTC. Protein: CASSLRTGFGNYGYTF.

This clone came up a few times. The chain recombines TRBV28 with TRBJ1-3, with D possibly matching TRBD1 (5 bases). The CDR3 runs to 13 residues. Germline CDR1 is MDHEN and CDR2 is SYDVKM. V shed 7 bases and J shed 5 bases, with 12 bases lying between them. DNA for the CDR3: TGTGCCAGCATGGCAGGGAGGCGAAACACCATATATTTT. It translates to CASMAGRRNTIYF.

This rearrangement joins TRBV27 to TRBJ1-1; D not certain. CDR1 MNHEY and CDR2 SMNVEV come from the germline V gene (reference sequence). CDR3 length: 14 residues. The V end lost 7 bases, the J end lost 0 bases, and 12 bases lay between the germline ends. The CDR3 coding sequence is TGTGCCAGCACCTCCTATAGCCTGAACACTGAAGCTTTCTTT. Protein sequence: CASTSYSLNTEAFF.

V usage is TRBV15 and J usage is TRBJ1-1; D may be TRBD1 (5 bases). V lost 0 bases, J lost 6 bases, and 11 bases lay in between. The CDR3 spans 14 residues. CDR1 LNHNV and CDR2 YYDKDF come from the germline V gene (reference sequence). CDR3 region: CATSRDFVRAEAFF. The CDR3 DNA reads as TGTGCCACCAGCAGAGATTTCGTCAGGGCTGAAGCTTTCTTT.

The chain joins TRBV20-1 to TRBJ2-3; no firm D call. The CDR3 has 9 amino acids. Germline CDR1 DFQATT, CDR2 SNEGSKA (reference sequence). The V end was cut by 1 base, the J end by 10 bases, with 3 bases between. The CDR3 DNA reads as TGCAGTGCTAGAGCTCCGCAGTATTTT. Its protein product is CSARAPQYF.

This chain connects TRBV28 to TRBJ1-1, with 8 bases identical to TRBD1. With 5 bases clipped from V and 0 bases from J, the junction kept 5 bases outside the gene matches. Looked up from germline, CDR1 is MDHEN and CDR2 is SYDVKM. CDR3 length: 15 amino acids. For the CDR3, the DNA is TGTGCCAGCAGTCCCAGGACAGGGCTGAACACTGAAGCTTTCTTT. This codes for CASSPRTGLNTEAFF.

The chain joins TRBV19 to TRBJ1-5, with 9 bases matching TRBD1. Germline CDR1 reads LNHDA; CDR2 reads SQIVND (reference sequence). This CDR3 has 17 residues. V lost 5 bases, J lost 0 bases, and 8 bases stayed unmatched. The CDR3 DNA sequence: TGTGCCAGTAGTGGCACAGGGGGCCTTTATAGCAATCAGCCCCAGCATTTT. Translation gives CASSGTGGLYSNQPQHF.

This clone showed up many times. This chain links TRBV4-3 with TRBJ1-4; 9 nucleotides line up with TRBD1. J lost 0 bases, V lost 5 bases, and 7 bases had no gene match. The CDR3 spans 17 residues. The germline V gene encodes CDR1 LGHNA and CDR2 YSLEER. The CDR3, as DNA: TGCGCCAGCAGCTACACCGGGACAGGGACAACTAATGAAAAACTGTTTTTT. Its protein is CASSYTGTGTTNEKLFF.

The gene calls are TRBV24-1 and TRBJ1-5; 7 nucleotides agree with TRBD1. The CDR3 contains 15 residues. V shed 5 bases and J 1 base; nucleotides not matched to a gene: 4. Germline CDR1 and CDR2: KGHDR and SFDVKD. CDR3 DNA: TGTGCCACCAGTGCCTCGACAGGGAGCAATCAGCCCCAGCATTTT. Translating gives CATSASTGSNQPQHF.

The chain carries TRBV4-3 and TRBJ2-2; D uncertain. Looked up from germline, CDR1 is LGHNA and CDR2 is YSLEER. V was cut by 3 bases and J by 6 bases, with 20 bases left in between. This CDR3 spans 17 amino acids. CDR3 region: CASSQQTLVWSPGELFF. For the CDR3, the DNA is TGCGCCAGCAGCCAGCAAACCTTAGTCTGGTCGCCCGGGGAGCTGTTTTTT.